One sample yielded the 9 T cell receptor beta chains listed below, sequenced in a study of PD-1 blockade in classical Hodgkin lymphoma. Every single patient, without exception, relapsed after autologous stem cell transplantation, and brentuximab vedotin exposure varied. Clones were sequenced by immunoSEQ multiplex PCR, and TCRdb holds only the in-frame ones, with some missing. The sample holds some 64,000 clones, roughly nine tenths seen once. Here the sequenced sample was peripheral blood mononuclear cells (PBMCs), taken at baseline. Every receptor here comes from a human donor with classical Hodgkin lymphoma.

This clone has just a few counts. This chain links TRBV5-6 with TRBJ1-1; D is uncertain. The V gene lost 2 bases and the J gene lost 1 base, with 6 bases spanning the gap. Germline-derived CDR1 and CDR2 are SGHDT and YYEEEE. The CDR3 consists of 13 residues. This chain's CDR3 is CASSFSENTEAFF. CDR3 sequence (DNA): TGTGCCAGCAGCTTTTCGGAGAACACTGAAGCTTTCTTT. Complete variable domain (other parts from reference TRBV5-6 and TRBJ1-1): DAGVTQSPTHLIKTRGQQVTLRCSPKSGHDTVSWYQQALGQGPQFIFQYYEEEERQRGNFPDRFSGHQFPNYSSELNVNALLLGDSALYLCASSFSENTEAFFGQGTRLTVV.

CDR3 in amino acids: CASSSPDQETQYF. The CDR3 region has the DNA TGTGCCAGCAGTTCCCCCGACCAAGAGACCCAGTACTTC. This rearrangement joins TRBV28 to TRBJ2-5; D is unresolved. The CDR3 is 13 amino acids. The ends were cut back, 4 bases at V and 0 bases at J, with 6 bases in the middle. Germline CDR1 is MDHEN and CDR2 is SYDVKM.

This chain uses TRBV5-1 with TRBJ1-3; no clear D. The CDR3 has 14 amino acids. The V gene lost 0 bases and the J gene lost 2 bases, with 6 bases spanning the gap. Per germline, CDR1 SGHRS and CDR2 YFSETQ. The CDR3 DNA follows: TGCGCCAGCAGCTTGGGAGCAACTGGAAACACCATATATTTT. Encoded protein: CASSLGATGNTIYF. The full variable domain, rest sourced from reference TRBV5-1 and TRBJ1-3, is KAGVTQTPRYLIKTRGQQVTLSCSPISGHRSVSWYQQTPGQGLQFLFEYFSETQRNKGNFPGRFSGRQFSNSRSEMNVSTLELGDSALYLCASSLGATGNTIYFGEGSWLTVV.

The chain carries TRBV7-9 and TRBJ1-2; D might be TRBD1 (6 bases). The CDR3 covers 14 residues. Germline lookup yields CDR1 SEHNR and CDR2 FQNEAQ (reference sequence). With 7 bases removed from V and 4 bases from J, the gap between germline ends came to 16 bases. CDR3 nucleotides: TGTGCCAGCACCGACTGGGGGGCCACCTATGGCTACACCTTC. It codes for CASTDWGATYGYTF.

This clone occurred a few times. CDR3 coding DNA: TGTGCCAGTAGTGGACAGATGGGCAATCAGCCCCAGCATTTT. It codes for CASSGQMGNQPQHF. V gene TRBV19 combines with J gene TRBJ1-5, with a possible D match to TRBD1 (6 bases). CDR1 is LNHDA and CDR2 is SQIVND in the germline V gene (reference sequence). The CDR3 spans 14 residues. V lost 5 bases and J 2 bases, leaving 10 bases between the germline ends.

The CDR3 DNA sequence: TGTGCCAGCAGCGTCCAGGACAGGCCCCAAGAGACCCAGTACTTC. This codes for CASSVQDRPQETQYF. The chain uses TRBV9 and TRBJ2-5, with 7 bases lining up with TRBD1. The V segment lost 2 bases and the J segment 1 base; nucleotides outside the gene matches: 5. Germline lookup yields CDR1 SGDLS and CDR2 YYNGEE. This CDR3 is built from 15 residues.

The sample holds one count of this clone. V is TRBV19 and J is TRBJ1-6; no clear D. V was shortened by 7 bases and J by 9 bases, with 16 bases between the two germline ends. The length of the CDR3 is 14 residues. Looked up from germline, CDR1 is LNHDA and CDR2 is SQIVND (reference sequence). The CDR3 here is CASTTAQAGSPLHF. The CDR3 nucleotides read TGTGCCAGTACTACTGCGCAGGCGGGTTCACCCCTCCACTTT.

The CDR3 loop reads CASSSTGEGANIQYF. DNA of the CDR3: TGTGCCAGCAGCTCAACAGGGGAAGGTGCTAACATTCAGTACTTC. The V and J genes are TRBV5-8 and TRBJ2-4; 7 bases are shared with TRBD1. J was trimmed by 7 bases and V by 3 bases; bases with no gene match: 10. In germline, CDR1 is SGHTS, CDR2 YDEGEE. The CDR3 contains 15 residues.

The rearrangement links TRBV4-1 to TRBJ2-1; D ambiguous. The CDR3 length is 16 residues. The ends were cut back, 4 bases at V and 0 bases at J, with 13 bases in the middle. Looked up from germline, CDR1 is MGHRA and CDR2 is YSYEKL. CDR3 nucleotide sequence: TGCGCCAGCAGCCCACCCGGATCTAGCTCCTACAATGAGCAGTTCTTC. It specifies CASSPPGSSSYNEQFF.